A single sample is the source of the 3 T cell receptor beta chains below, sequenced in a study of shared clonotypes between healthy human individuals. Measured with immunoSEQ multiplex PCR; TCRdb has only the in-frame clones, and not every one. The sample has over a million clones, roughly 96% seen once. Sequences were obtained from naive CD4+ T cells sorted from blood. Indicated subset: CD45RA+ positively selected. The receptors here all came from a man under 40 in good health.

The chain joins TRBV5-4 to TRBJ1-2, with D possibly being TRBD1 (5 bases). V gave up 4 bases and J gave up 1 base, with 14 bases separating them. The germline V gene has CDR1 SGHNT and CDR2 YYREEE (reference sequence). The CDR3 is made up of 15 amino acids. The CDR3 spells CASSGKTVLNYGYTF. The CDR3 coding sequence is TGTGCCAGCAGCGGCAAGACAGTTCTTAACTATGGCTACACCTTC.

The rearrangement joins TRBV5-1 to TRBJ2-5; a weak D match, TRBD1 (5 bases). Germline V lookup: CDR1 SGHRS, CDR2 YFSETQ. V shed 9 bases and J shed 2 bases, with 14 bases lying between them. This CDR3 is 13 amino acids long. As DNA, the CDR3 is TGCGCCACCAGGGCGGTTCCACAAGAGACCCAGTACTTC. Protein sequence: CATRAVPQETQYF.

CDR3 sequence reads: CASSPILGQPQETQYF. The CDR3 bases are TGTGCCAGCAGCCCGATATTGGGACAGCCGCAAGAGACCCAGTACTTC. The chain employs TRBV7-2 and TRBJ2-5, with 7 bases matching TRBD1. The ends lost 5 bases at V and 2 bases at J; junction bases unmatched: 11. The germline V gene has CDR1 SGHTA and CDR2 FQGNSA. CDR3 length: 16 residues.